This T cell receptor (beta chain) was captured in a study of cytomegalovirus exposure and HLA in healthy donors. Study background: A prior study identified approximately 120 million unique TCR beta sequences from about 179 million T cells.

Findings and limits, study-wide: The study reported that TCR beta sequences accurately predicted HLA-A and HLA-B alleles in most subjects.

The PCR made use of 60 Vbeta and 13 Jbeta primers. Assay used: immunoSEQ multiplex PCR; TCRdb lists only in-frame clones, some missing. This table has some 150,000 clones, roughly four fifths appearing once. This CDR3 has 15 amino acids. V was trimmed by 4 bases and J by 4 bases, leaving 14 bases between them. Germline CDR1 and CDR2: SGHTA and FQGNSA. Only a few counts were recorded for this clone. What it binds is not known. While unrecorded immune exposures were likely, the donors were nominally healthy when sampled. Material: PBMCs. The V and J genes are TRBV7-2 and TRBJ2-1; the D gene is possibly TRBD2 (7 bases). This TCR came from a man aged 35-49 years in good health and CMV-seronegative. Here the CDR3 reads CASSSLGGLYNEQFF. The CDR3 bases are TGTGCCAGCAGCTCCCTAGGGGGACTATACAATGAGCAGTTCTTC.